This T cell receptor beta chain emerged from a study of early T cells in non-severe SARS-CoV-2 infection. Germline V gene data show CDR1 as DFQATT and CDR2 as SNEGSKA (reference sequence). The CDR3 has 14 residues. After removal of 6 bases from V and 7 bases from J, the junction contained 14 bases not matched to a gene. MiXCR, run by TCRdb on the 5' RACE reads, gives a single entry per CDR3 protein. Among some 66,000 distinct CDR3 sequences listed, around 14% were seen once. The TCR originated in an adult who was a healthcare worker with PCR-confirmed SARS-CoV-2 infection or an uninfected control (not recorded which). The material sequenced was whole blood. This sequence joins TRBV20-1 and TRBJ1-2, with 7 bases matching TRBD1. The CDR3 protein is CSASLRQGHSGYTF. In DNA, the CDR3 is TGCAGTGCCTCGTTGAGACAGGGACACTCTGGCTACACCTTC.